The 27 T cell receptor beta chains below come from one sample, sequenced in a study of blood T cell repertoires in COVID-19. Only in-frame clones appear in the TCRdb table, and some are missing; sequencing was by immunoSEQ multiplex PCR. The sample lists 120,000 or so clones, 86% occurring once. Sequenced: peripheral blood. Receptors were obtained from a man in his forties with acute or convalescent COVID-19.

On this clone itself: The conserved final phenylalanine or tryptophan is absent from the CDR3, which likely points to a read error. The V gene is TRBV18, the J gene TRBJ1-2; D gene ambiguous. Looked up from germline, CDR1 is KGHSH and CDR2 is LQKENI. The CDR3 sequence is 15 residues long. Deletions cut 4 bases from V and 1 base from J, with 13 bases between. Here the CDR3 DNA reads TGTGCCAGCTCACGGACCCCCGGGAATAACTATGGCTACACCCTC. Its protein product is CASSRTPGNNYGYTL.

This clone appeared a few times. V gene TRBV4-1 combines with J gene TRBJ2-5; tentatively, D is TRBD1 (6 bases). Germline CDR1 and CDR2: MGHRA and YSYEKL. Trimming removed 0 bases at V and 5 bases at J, with 10 bases between. The CDR3 loop spans 14 amino acids. DNA for the CDR3: TGCGCCAGCAGCCAAGATTCACAGGGCGAGACCCAGTACTTC. It codes for CASSQDSQGETQYF.

The V and J genes are TRBV5-1 and TRBJ2-5, with D unclear. Per the germline V gene, CDR1 is SGHRS and CDR2 is YFSETQ. The V end was cut by 6 bases, the J end by 1 base, with 10 bases between. The CDR3 runs 13 residues. Written as DNA, the CDR3 is TGCGCCAGCACCCTTCAGGCCCAAGAGACCCAGTACTTC. This gives the protein CASTLQAQETQYF.

The chain has TRBV10-1 and TRBJ2-1, with 9 bases that match TRBD2. Germline CDR1 and CDR2: WNHNN and SYGVQD (reference sequence). The CDR3 runs to 15 residues. V was clipped by 10 bases and J by 6 bases; unmatched bases: 13. CDR3 residues: CANNPKRGETNEQFF. The CDR3 DNA sequence: TGCGCCAACAACCCCAAGCGGGGGGAGACCAATGAGCAGTTCTTC.

This chain links TRBV19 with TRBJ1-5, with no clear D. This CDR3 is 13 amino acids long. Germline V gene sequence: CDR1 LNHDA, CDR2 SQIVND (reference sequence). Trimming took 10 bases from V and 3 from J, leaving 13 bases between them. The CDR3 loop reads CATQRTDNQPQHF. In DNA form, the CDR3 reads TGTGCCACTCAGCGTACCGACAATCAGCCCCAGCATTTT.

The V and J genes are TRBV6-2 or TRBV6-3 and TRBJ2-7; D gene ambiguous. The ends were cut back, 5 bases at V and 2 bases at J, with 16 bases in the middle. The CDR3 totals 15 residues. CDR1 MNHEY and CDR2 SVGEGT come from the germline V gene. The DNA of the CDR3 is TGTGCCAGCAGTCCACGGGTCACCCCGGCCTACGAGCAGTACTTC. Translation: CASSPRVTPAYEQYF.

The chain recombines TRBV6-1 with TRBJ1-5; the D gene is possibly TRBD1 (6 bases). Trimming took off 6 bases at V and 7 bases at J, with 10 bases between the two ends. From germline, CDR1 is MNHNS and CDR2 SASEGT. CDR3 length: 12 residues. The CDR3 loop is CASSQDSQPQHF. DNA of the CDR3: TGTGCCAGCAGCCAGGACAGCCAGCCCCAGCATTTT.

The rearrangement uses TRBV6-2 or TRBV6-3 and TRBJ2-5; TRBD2 aligns across 11 bases. V shed 6 bases, J shed 11 bases, and the junction held 14 bases outside the gene matches. The CDR3 totals 15 residues. Germline assignment: CDR1 MNHEY and CDR2 SVGEGT. The CDR3 DNA reads TGTGCCAGCAGCGTAAAACGCTTAGCGGGGGGGAATCAGTACTTC. It encodes CASSVKRLAGGNQYF.

V usage is TRBV7-2 and J usage is TRBJ1-1; weak D call: TRBD1 (5 bases). The CDR3 consists of 14 residues. Trimming left V 3 bases short and J 3 bases short, with 11 bases between. Germline V gene lookup returns CDR1 SGHTA and CDR2 FQGNSA. As DNA, the CDR3 is TGTGCCAGCAGCTTGGGAGGGACGGACACTGAAGCTTTCTTT. This translates into CASSLGGTDTEAFF.

The sample holds one count of this clone. This may come from a read error, since a much larger clone is one base off. The V call is TRBV6-5, the J call TRBJ1-5; 8 bases align to TRBD1. Germline V lookup: CDR1 MNHEY, CDR2 SVGAGI. CDR3 size: 13 residues. V gave up 6 bases and J gave up 6 bases; unmatched junction bases: 4. CDR3: CASSRTGTQPQHF. Written as DNA, the CDR3 is TGTGCCAGCAGCCGGACAGGGACTCAGCCCCAGCATTTT.

As concerns this clone: The junction does not match germline at one end; this may be a read error. The gene calls are TRBV9 and TRBJ2-2; TRBD1 is a possible D gene (6 bases). This CDR3 has 14 residues. Germline V gives CDR1 SGDLS, CDR2 YYNGEE. The CDR3 bases are TGTGCCAGCAGCGTAACAGGGAACTCCGGGGAGCTGTTTTTT. The encoded protein is CASSVTGNSGELFF.

This clone turned up a few times. The chain carries TRBV10-1 and TRBJ1-1; TRBD1 matches at 8 bases. V lost 3 bases, J lost 5 bases, and 5 bases stayed unmatched. The CDR3 is made up of 14 amino acids. CDR1 and CDR2 (germline): WNHNN, SYGVQD (reference sequence). The CDR3 DNA reads TGCGCCAGCAGTGAATCAGGGGGCCAAACTGAAGCTTTCTTT. Translating it yields CASSESGGQTEAFF.

This chain links TRBV27 with TRBJ2-7; tentatively, D is TRBD2 (5 bases). V was trimmed by 6 bases and J by 2 bases, leaving 11 bases between them. Looked up from germline, CDR1 is MNHEY and CDR2 is SMNVEV (reference sequence). The CDR3 consists of 13 residues. In nucleotides, the CDR3 is TGTGCCAGCAGGCGACGAGGGCCCTACGAGCAGTACTTC. Protein sequence: CASRRRGPYEQYF.

This chain uses TRBV4-3 with TRBJ1-1, with 8 positions matching TRBD1. V trimming: 4 bases; J trimming: 4 bases; junction bases outside the gene matches: 5. CDR3 length: 14 amino acids. Germline assignment: CDR1 LGHNA and CDR2 YSLEER. Here the CDR3 DNA reads TGCGCCAGCAGCCTTCTCACAGGGGGCACTGAAGCTTTCTTT. Residues: CASSLLTGGTEAFF.

In its sample, this clone was seen once. V gene TRBV6-5 combines with J gene TRBJ1-5; D is uncertain. CDR1 is MNHEY, CDR2 SVGAGI, per germline. The CDR3 sequence is 15 residues long. V was trimmed by 2 bases and J by 3 bases, leaving 11 bases between them. CDR3 in DNA: TGTGCCAGCAGTTACCGGTCAGGCCTCAATCAGCCCCAGCATTTT. It encodes CASSYRSGLNQPQHF.

V gene TRBV9 combines with J gene TRBJ1-4; D ambiguous. Trimming pared 0 bases from V and 3 bases from J, leaving 9 bases between. CDR1 and CDR2 from the germline V gene are SGDLS and YYNGEE. The CDR3 is 15 residues long. The CDR3 region is CASSVGGTANEKLFF. The CDR3 region has the DNA TGTGCCAGCAGCGTAGGAGGAACGGCTAATGAAAAACTGTTTTTT.

This clone was detected only once. The gene calls are TRBV6-5 and TRBJ1-2; 8 positions match TRBD1. V was pared by 4 bases and J by 4 bases, with 5 bases of the junction left unmatched. Germline assignment: CDR1 MNHEY and CDR2 SVGAGI. The CDR3 loop spans 14 amino acids. This CDR3 is CASSSQGEGYGYTF. CDR3 bases: TGTGCCAGCAGTTCACAGGGGGAAGGCTATGGCTACACCTTC.

V is TRBV5-1 and J is TRBJ1-1; TRBD1 matches 12 bases. Germline-derived CDR1 and CDR2 are SGHRS and YFSETQ. V shed 3 bases and J 0 bases; nucleotides not matched to a gene: 12. The CDR3 runs to 19 residues. DNA of the CDR3: TGCGCCAGCAGCTCTGGGACAGGGGGCTTCCCTTTGATGAACACTGAAGCTTTCTTT. The encoded protein is CASSSGTGGFPLMNTEAFF.

The V and J genes are TRBV9 and TRBJ1-3; D is possibly TRBD1 (5 bases). Trimming removed 3 bases at V and 1 base at J, with 11 bases between. CDR3 length: 15 residues. Germline values: CDR1 SGDLS, CDR2 YYNGEE. The CDR3 loop reads CASSDGRGSGNTIYF. CDR3 DNA sequence: TGTGCCAGCAGCGATGGGAGGGGATCTGGAAACACCATATATTTT.

This clone is a singleton in its sample. V and J are TRBV19 and TRBJ2-7; the D gene is possibly TRBD2 (5 bases). V was shortened by 4 bases and J by 0 bases, with 16 bases between the two germline ends. This CDR3 spans 16 amino acids. Germline V CDR1 and CDR2: LNHDA, SQIVND (reference sequence). CDR3 sequence (DNA): TGTGCCAGTAGTACCCGGTCCGGGAAGGACTCCTACGAGCAGTACTTC. It yields the protein CASSTRSGKDSYEQYF.

This rearrangement joins TRBV13 to TRBJ2-5, with TRBD2 matching 11 bases. Germline CDR1 and CDR2: PRHDT and FYEKMQ (reference sequence). The V and J ends lost 5 bases and 5 bases, in that order; junction bases with no gene match: 13. The CDR3 is made up of 17 amino acids. CDR3 in amino acids: CASSGRPLAGGEETQYF. CDR3 DNA sequence: TGTGCCAGCAGCGGGCGGCCCTTAGCGGGAGGGGAGGAGACCCAGTACTTC. Supplemented by reference TRBV13 and TRBJ2-5, the full variable domain reads AAGVIQSPRHLIKEKRETATLKCYPIPRHDTVYWYQQGPGQDPQFLISFYEKMQSDKGSIPDRFSAQQFSDYHSELNMSSLELGDSALYFCASSGRPLAGGEETQYFGPGTRLLVL.

The rearrangement links TRBV30 to TRBJ1-2, with TRBD1 identical over 7 bases. The CDR3 loop spans 12 amino acids. Germline CDR1 GTSNPN, CDR2 SVGIG (reference sequence). J was trimmed by 7 bases and V by 5 bases; bases with no gene match: 7. CDR3 protein: CAWANRGGGYTF. In nucleotides, the CDR3 is TGTGCCTGGGCCAACAGGGGCGGTGGCTACACCTTC.

This rearrangement joins TRBV6-5 to TRBJ1-2, with D uncertain. Germline values: CDR1 MNHEY, CDR2 SVGAGI. This CDR3 spans 13 amino acids. V lost 6 bases to trimming and J lost 2 bases, with 10 bases between them. CDR3 in DNA: TGTGCCAGCAGCCGCACATGGAACTATGGCTACACCTTC. Its translation: CASSRTWNYGYTF.

J is TRBJ1-5 and V is TRBV27; unclear D gene. Trimming removed 3 bases at V and 8 bases at J, with 8 bases between. The CDR3 spans 12 residues. Germline loops: CDR1 MNHEY, CDR2 SMNVEV (reference sequence). The CDR3 loop reads CASSFPGKPQHF. CDR3 DNA: TGTGCCAGCAGTTTCCCGGGTAAGCCCCAGCATTTT.

The genes are TRBV6-4 and TRBJ2-2; D may be TRBD1 (5 bases). The CDR3 totals 14 residues. V was pared by 3 bases and J by 6 bases, with 11 bases between. CDR1 and CDR2 (germline): MRHNA, SNTAGT. The CDR3 DNA is TGTGCCAGCAGTGAACAGGTCTATTCCGGGGAGCTGTTTTTT. This gives the protein CASSEQVYSGELFF.

V gene TRBV4-3 combines with J gene TRBJ1-2; D possibly corresponds to TRBD1 (5 bases). The length of the CDR3 is 15 residues. The V end lost 0 bases, the J end lost 8 bases, and 16 bases lay between the germline ends. The V gene's germline CDR1 is LGHNA and CDR2 YSLEER. The CDR3, as DNA: TGCGCCAGCAGCCAAGATATCGGGCAGGGTGCCGGCTACACCTTC. The encoded protein is CASSQDIGQGAGYTF.

The chain is built from TRBV3-1 (or the pseudogene TRBV3-2) and TRBJ1-2, with D unclear. Germline CDR1 and CDR2: LGHDT and YNNKEL (reference sequence). The CDR3 totals 16 residues. V shed 4 bases and J shed 8 bases, with 23 bases lying between them. The CDR3 region is CASSPRTDSVIGGYTF. For the CDR3, the DNA is TGTGCCAGCAGCCCTAGGACTGATTCGGTGATTGGGGGCTACACCTTC.